This T cell receptor (beta chain) was found in a study of cytomegalovirus exposure and HLA in healthy donors. Germline-derived CDR1 and CDR2 are SGHNT and YYREEE (reference sequence). The V and J ends lost 1 base and 3 bases respectively, with 7 bases between them. CDR3 size: 14 residues. Findings and limits, study-wide: Three chains linked to CMV were shown in vitro to be specific for CMV antigens. According to a later analysis, most TCR beta chains associated with CMV appeared HLA-restricted.

The PCR ran on 60 Vbeta and 13 Jbeta primers. Assay: immunoSEQ multiplex PCR; the TCRdb copy retains only in-frame clones and omits some. The data hold 210,000 or so clones, with roughly 81% observed a single time. Comments on this clone: Antigen unknown.

The sequencing sample was made of PBMCs. The chain links TRBV5-4 to TRBJ1-4; the D is unclear. The receptor was isolated from a girl aged 2 to 9 in good health and CMV-seronegative. The CDR3 loop is CASSLWAANEKLFF. In DNA form, the CDR3 reads TGTGCCAGCAGCTTGTGGGCAGCTAATGAAAAACTGTTTTTT.